This T cell receptor (beta chain) was retrieved from a study of blood T cell repertoires in COVID-19. Looking at the study overall: Samples representing acute and convalescent COVID-19 were sourced from the United States, Italy and Spain.

The V gene end was trimmed by 7 bases and the J gene end by 5 bases; junction bases not matched to a gene: 6. There are 13 residues in the CDR3. Germline-derived CDR1 and CDR2 are WSHSY and SAAADI. Original data processing: From reference gene primer amplification, estimates of nucleated cell counts were derived. Using immunoSEQ multiplex PCR, the repertoire was profiled, and TCRdb retains in-frame clones only, with some absent. V and J calls and clone size come straight from that table; D and trimming were deduced from the DNA. This table has about 240,000 clones, 80% to 85% appearing once. This clone was seen just once.

V and J are TRBV10-2 and TRBJ1-1; 8 nucleotides line up with TRBD1. This clonotype was obtained from a woman aged 55-70 years with active or convalescent COVID-19. The sequenced material came from peripheral blood. The CDR3 region is CASTQGAGTEAFF. The CDR3 nucleotides are TGCGCCAGCACCCAGGGGGCCGGGACTGAAGCTTTCTTT.